This T cell receptor beta chain was documented in a study of CD8 T cells in Susac syndrome. Study results and caveats: Clonal expansion was missing from Susac syndrome CD4+ T cell repertoires.

Sequencing targeted TCR beta in T cells from blood (CD8+ and CD4+). Negative isolation was applied to CD8+ and CD4+ T cells, and FACS enrichment was applied to TEMRA cells. RNA was extracted with the RNeasy kit, and a quantity of roughly 0.5 to 1 ug was reverse transcribed using random hexamers. The CDR3 of TCR beta was amplified by immunoSEQ multiplex PCR across 54 Vbeta and 13 Jbeta. TCRdb analysed the immunoSEQ multiplex PCR reads with MiXCR anew, one entry per CDR3 protein. Counted here are around 71,000 distinct CDR3 sequences, 93% occurring once; the ten biggest clones make up around 0.15%. To note about this clonotype: Its antigen is currently unknown.

The V end lost 7 bases, the J end lost 0 bases, and 10 bases lay between the germline ends. This CDR3 contains 15 residues. Germline V gives CDR1 MNHNS, CDR2 SASEGT. The TCR was taken from a human donor with Susac syndrome. This chain links TRBV6-1 with TRBJ2-6; D not certain. The sample comprised CD4+ T cells from PBMCs. The CDR3 loop reads CASTSGYSGANVLTF. The CDR3 region has the DNA TGTGCCAGCACGTCTGGTTACTCTGGGGCCAACGTCCTGACTTTC.